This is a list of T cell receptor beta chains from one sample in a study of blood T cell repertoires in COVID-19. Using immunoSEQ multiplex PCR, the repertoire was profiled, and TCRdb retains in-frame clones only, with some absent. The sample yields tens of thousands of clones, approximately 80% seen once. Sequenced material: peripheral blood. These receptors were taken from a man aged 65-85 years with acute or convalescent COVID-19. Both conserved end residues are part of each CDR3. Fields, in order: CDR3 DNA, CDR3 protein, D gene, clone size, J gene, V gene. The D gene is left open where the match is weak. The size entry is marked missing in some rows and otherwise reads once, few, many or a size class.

cdr3_nt: TGTGCCATCGCGGGACTAGCGGGAGGACTACGCACAGATACGCAGTATTTT; cdr3_aa: CAIAGLAGGLRTDTQYF; d_call: TRBD2; clone_size: .; j_call: TRBJ2-3; v_call: TRBV10-3
cdr3_nt: TGTGCCAGCAGCATTTCGGGAGAAGGGAGCACTGAAGCTTTCTTT; cdr3_aa: CASSISGEGSTEAFF; d_call: .; clone_size: .; j_call: TRBJ1-1; v_call: TRBV28
cdr3_nt: TGTGCCAGCAGCCCAATTTTAGCGGTCTACAATGAGCAGTTCTTC; cdr3_aa: CASSPILAVYNEQFF; d_call: .; clone_size: .; j_call: TRBJ2-1; v_call: TRBV5-5
cdr3_nt: TGTGCCAACCACAGGAGGGACAGGGGGGTAAATGAGCAGTTCTTC; cdr3_aa: CANHRRDRGVNEQFF; d_call: TRBD1; clone_size: .; j_call: TRBJ2-1; v_call: TRBV24-1
cdr3_nt: TGTGCCAGCAGTTCCGAACGGGGGACCCAGTACTTC; cdr3_aa: CASSSERGTQYF; d_call: .; clone_size: .; j_call: TRBJ2-5; v_call: TRBV28
cdr3_nt: TGTGCCAGCAGTTACGTCCAGGACACTGAAGCTTTCTTT; cdr3_aa: CASSYVQDTEAFF; d_call: .; clone_size: few; j_call: TRBJ1-1; v_call: TRBV6-5
cdr3_nt: TGTGCCATCAAGGGGGCAGGGCCCTATGGCTACACCTTC; cdr3_aa: CAIKGAGPYGYTF; d_call: TRBD1; clone_size: .; j_call: TRBJ1-2; v_call: TRBV10-3
cdr3_nt: TGTGCCAGCAGCTCCTACAGGGGCGAAGAGACCCAGTACTTC; cdr3_aa: CASSSYRGEETQYF; d_call: TRBD1; clone_size: .; j_call: TRBJ2-5; v_call: TRBV7-2
cdr3_nt: TGTGCCAGCAGCGTCGGGACTAACCACGAGCAGTACTTC; cdr3_aa: CASSVGTNHEQYF; d_call: TRBD2; clone_size: .; j_call: TRBJ2-7; v_call: TRBV5-4
cdr3_nt: TGTGCCTGGAGGGCCCGGAGGGGTAGGAACACTGAAGCTTTCTTT; cdr3_aa: CAWRARRGRNTEAFF; d_call: .; clone_size: .; j_call: TRBJ1-1; v_call: TRBV30
cdr3_nt: TGTGCCAGTAGACGGGCTGACAGGGTCAATGAGCAGTTCTTC; cdr3_aa: CASRRADRVNEQFF; d_call: TRBD1; clone_size: .; j_call: TRBJ2-1; v_call: TRBV19
cdr3_nt: TGTGCCTGGTCCGGGACAGGGTACCGAGCTTTCTTT; cdr3_aa: CAWSGTGYRAFF; d_call: TRBD1; clone_size: .; j_call: TRBJ1-1; v_call: TRBV30
cdr3_nt: TGCGCCAGCAGTGAGTCTCGGACTAGCGGGATAGATGAGCAGTTCTTC; cdr3_aa: CASSESRTSGIDEQFF; d_call: TRBD2; clone_size: .; j_call: TRBJ2-1; v_call: TRBV10-2
cdr3_nt: TGTGCCAGCAGCTCCTCGGCCGGGGGCTACACCTTC; cdr3_aa: CASSSSAGGYTF; d_call: .; clone_size: .; j_call: TRBJ1-2; v_call: TRBV11-2
cdr3_nt: TGTGCCAGCAGCTTAAGCAGCGGGAGTTACGAGCAGTACTTC; cdr3_aa: CASSLSSGSYEQYF; d_call: TRBD2; clone_size: .; j_call: TRBJ2-7; v_call: TRBV7-3
cdr3_nt: TGTGCCAGCAGCTTAGCAGCCTCCTACGAGCAGTACTTC; cdr3_aa: CASSLAASYEQYF; d_call: .; clone_size: .; j_call: TRBJ2-7; v_call: TRBV11-1
cdr3_nt: TGTGCCAGCAGCTGGAGTGGCACCGGGGAGCTGTTTTTT; cdr3_aa: CASSWSGTGELFF; d_call: .; clone_size: .; j_call: TRBJ2-2; v_call: TRBV11-3
cdr3_nt: TGTGCCACCAGTGAAGGAGTAAACGGGAGGCGACTTTCGGATGAGCAGTTCTTC; cdr3_aa: CATSEGVNGRRLSDEQFF; d_call: TRBD2; clone_size: .; j_call: TRBJ2-1; v_call: TRBV24-1
cdr3_nt: TGTGCCACCTCCTACGGGACAGAAGAGACCCAGTACTTC; cdr3_aa: CATSYGTEETQYF; d_call: TRBD1; clone_size: .; j_call: TRBJ2-5; v_call: TRBV24-1
cdr3_nt: TGTGCCAGCAGTCGACAGGGGGGGGGCACTGAAGCTTTCTTT; cdr3_aa: CASSRQGGGTEAFF; d_call: TRBD1; clone_size: .; j_call: TRBJ1-1; v_call: TRBV7-2
cdr3_nt: TGTGCCAGCAGCGCCGTAGCGACAGGGGTTTACAATGAGCAGTTCTTC; cdr3_aa: CASSAVATGVYNEQFF; d_call: TRBD1; clone_size: once; j_call: TRBJ2-1; v_call: TRBV5-8
cdr3_nt: TGTGCCAGCAGTGATTACGGACGGGAAAACACTGAAGCTTTCTTT; cdr3_aa: CASSDYGRENTEAFF; d_call: .; clone_size: .; j_call: TRBJ1-1; v_call: TRBV2
cdr3_nt: TGCGCCAGCAGTCCCCTGGACACAAGCTCTGGAAACACCATATATTTT; cdr3_aa: CASSPLDTSSGNTIYF; d_call: .; clone_size: .; j_call: TRBJ1-3; v_call: TRBV4-1
cdr3_nt: TGTGCCAGCTCAGGTCTTCGGGGGAACACTGAAGCTTTCTTT; cdr3_aa: CASSGLRGNTEAFF; d_call: .; clone_size: few; j_call: TRBJ1-1; v_call: TRBV18
cdr3_nt: TGTGCCAGCTACCAAAACCCGGACAGGGCGTACAATGAGCAGTTCTTC; cdr3_aa: CASYQNPDRAYNEQFF; d_call: TRBD1; clone_size: few; j_call: TRBJ2-1; v_call: TRBV27
cdr3_nt: TGCGCCAGCAGCTTTCTCTACGAGCAGTACTTC; cdr3_aa: CASSFLYEQYF; d_call: .; clone_size: .; j_call: TRBJ2-7; v_call: TRBV5-1
cdr3_nt: TGTGCCAGCAGCTTGGGCCCGACTAGCGGGAGGGCCGGGCAAGAGACCCAGTACTTC; cdr3_aa: CASSLGPTSGRAGQETQYF; d_call: TRBD2; clone_size: .; j_call: TRBJ2-5; v_call: TRBV5-4
cdr3_nt: TGTGCCAGTAGTTCCCCCAGGAACTCTGGGGCCAACGTCCTGACTTTC; cdr3_aa: CASSSPRNSGANVLTF; d_call: .; clone_size: .; j_call: TRBJ2-6; v_call: TRBV19
cdr3_nt: TGTGCCAGCAGCTCACAGGGTCTGTCCTACAATGAGCAGTTCTTC; cdr3_aa: CASSSQGLSYNEQFF; d_call: .; clone_size: .; j_call: TRBJ2-1; v_call: TRBV7-9
cdr3_nt: TGTGCCAGCAGCGACCGACAGGGGGCCGGGGAGCTGTTTTTT; cdr3_aa: CASSDRQGAGELFF; d_call: TRBD1; clone_size: .; j_call: TRBJ2-2; v_call: TRBV9
cdr3_nt: TGTGCCAGCAGTGAAATAGCCCAGCGGGAGGTAGGAGAGCAGTTCTTC; cdr3_aa: CASSEIAQREVGEQFF; d_call: TRBD2; clone_size: .; j_call: TRBJ2-1; v_call: TRBV6-1
cdr3_nt: TGCGCCAGCAGCCCAACGGGGAGCGGATACACAGATACGCAGTATTTT; cdr3_aa: CASSPTGSGYTDTQYF; d_call: .; clone_size: .; j_call: TRBJ2-3; v_call: TRBV5-1
cdr3_nt: TGTGCCAGCAGCTACCGGGATGTGGATACGCAGTATTTT; cdr3_aa: CASSYRDVDTQYF; d_call: .; clone_size: .; j_call: TRBJ2-3; v_call: TRBV6-6
cdr3_nt: TGTGCCAGCAGTTTAGGAGAGCTAGCGGGGGTGTACGAGCAGTACTTC; cdr3_aa: CASSLGELAGVYEQYF; d_call: TRBD2; clone_size: .; j_call: TRBJ2-7; v_call: TRBV27
cdr3_nt: TGTGCCAGCAGCCGGGACTTTCACAATGAGCAGTTCTTC; cdr3_aa: CASSRDFHNEQFF; d_call: .; clone_size: .; j_call: TRBJ2-1; v_call: TRBV9
cdr3_nt: TGTGCCAGCAGTTACTCGCCTCGGGACAGCCCCTGGGGGGACGAAGCTTTCTTT; cdr3_aa: CASSYSPRDSPWGDEAFF; d_call: TRBD1; clone_size: .; j_call: TRBJ1-1; v_call: TRBV6-2/TRBV6-3
cdr3_nt: TGCGCCAGCAGCCGGTACCGGGACACTGAACCCTATGGCTACACCTTC; cdr3_aa: CASSRYRDTEPYGYTF; d_call: .; clone_size: .; j_call: TRBJ1-2; v_call: TRBV4-1
cdr3_nt: TGTGCCAGCAGCCTAGGAACAGGGCCGTCGGGCTACACCTTC; cdr3_aa: CASSLGTGPSGYTF; d_call: .; clone_size: .; j_call: TRBJ1-2; v_call: TRBV5-4
cdr3_nt: TGTGCCAGCAGCTTAAACTTCGAGGGGGCTAGTTCTTACACCTTC; cdr3_aa: CASSLNFEGASSYTF; d_call: TRBD1; clone_size: .; j_call: TRBJ1-2; v_call: TRBV7-9
cdr3_nt: TGTGCCAGCAGCCAAGATTTTAGGGGAAACTACAATGAGCAGTTCTTC; cdr3_aa: CASSQDFRGNYNEQFF; d_call: .; clone_size: .; j_call: TRBJ2-1; v_call: TRBV3-1/TRBV3-2
cdr3_nt: TGTGCCAGCAGTTTAAATCCAGGGGGCGGCTTTGGGGCCAACGTCCTGACTTTC; cdr3_aa: CASSLNPGGGFGANVLTF; d_call: TRBD1; clone_size: once; j_call: TRBJ2-6; v_call: TRBV28
cdr3_nt: TGTGCCAGCAGCCGGGGAAGACAGGGGGCCGGGGATACGCAGTATTTT; cdr3_aa: CASSRGRQGAGDTQYF; d_call: TRBD1; clone_size: .; j_call: TRBJ2-3; v_call: TRBV4-2
cdr3_nt: TGTGCCAGCAGCTCAGGGGGAATACAGGCAAACCAGTACTTC; cdr3_aa: CASSSGGIQANQYF; d_call: TRBD1; clone_size: .; j_call: TRBJ2-5; v_call: TRBV7-9
cdr3_nt: TGTGCCAGCAGTTACCGGACAGCCCACCAAGAGACCCAGTACTTC; cdr3_aa: CASSYRTAHQETQYF; d_call: .; clone_size: .; j_call: TRBJ2-5; v_call: TRBV6-5
cdr3_nt: TGTGCCAGCAGTGAAGTGCGACAGTTAACCGGGGAGCTGTTTTTT; cdr3_aa: CASSEVRQLTGELFF; d_call: .; clone_size: .; j_call: TRBJ2-2; v_call: TRBV2
cdr3_nt: TGTGCCAGCAGTTTAAACTGGAACACTGAAGCTTTCTTT; cdr3_aa: CASSLNWNTEAFF; d_call: .; clone_size: .; j_call: TRBJ1-1; v_call: TRBV27
cdr3_nt: TGTGCCGGGGGTACAGGGCTTAATGAAAAACTGTTTTTT; cdr3_aa: CAGGTGLNEKLFF; d_call: .; clone_size: .; j_call: TRBJ1-4; v_call: TRBV2
cdr3_nt: TGTGCCAGCAGCTTGGATTTCCGAGAACGAGAGACCCAGTACTTC; cdr3_aa: CASSLDFRERETQYF; d_call: .; clone_size: .; j_call: TRBJ2-5; v_call: TRBV5-6
cdr3_nt: TGTGCCAGCAGCTTACTAGCGGGAGGCCTCAATGAGCAGTTCTTC; cdr3_aa: CASSLLAGGLNEQFF; d_call: TRBD2; clone_size: .; j_call: TRBJ2-1; v_call: TRBV7-9
cdr3_nt: TGTGCCAGCAGCGAGGGGACTAGCGGGGAAACAGATACGCAGTATTTT; cdr3_aa: CASSEGTSGETDTQYF; d_call: TRBD2; clone_size: .; j_call: TRBJ2-3; v_call: TRBV11-3
cdr3_nt: TGCAGCGTTGACGGTAGGGCTAGCGGGAACAATGAGCAGTTCTTC; cdr3_aa: CSVDGRASGNNEQFF; d_call: TRBD2; clone_size: .; j_call: TRBJ2-1; v_call: TRBV29-1
cdr3_nt: TGCGCCAGCAGAACCGGGACAGGGAACACCGGGGAGCTGTTTTTT; cdr3_aa: CASRTGTGNTGELFF; d_call: TRBD1; clone_size: once; j_call: TRBJ2-2; v_call: TRBV5-1
cdr3_nt: TGTGCCAGCTCACGGCAGTCTGAAAACATTCAGTACTTC; cdr3_aa: CASSRQSENIQYF; d_call: .; clone_size: .; j_call: TRBJ2-4; v_call: TRBV18
cdr3_nt: TGTGCCAGCAGCCCGGAGAGTGGGACAGTCTACGAGCAGTACTTC; cdr3_aa: CASSPESGTVYEQYF; d_call: TRBD1; clone_size: .; j_call: TRBJ2-7; v_call: TRBV11-2
cdr3_nt: TGTGCCAGCAGCAAAGTCAGGCCTAGCGGGAGTTACGAGCAGTACTTC; cdr3_aa: CASSKVRPSGSYEQYF; d_call: .; clone_size: .; j_call: TRBJ2-7; v_call: TRBV21-1
cdr3_nt: TGCAGTGCTAGCGAAGAGACCCAGTACTTC; cdr3_aa: CSASEETQYF; d_call: .; clone_size: .; j_call: TRBJ2-5; v_call: TRBV20-1